One and the same sample provided the 9 T cell receptor beta chains below, sequenced in a study of T cell responses to AZD1222 COVID-19 vaccine. This table comes from immunoSEQ multiplex PCR, and its TCRdb copy is limited to in-frame clones, with some not included. The repertoire holds 80,000 to 100,000 clones, with 85% to 95% as singletons. The sequencing here drew on peripheral blood, taken 28 days after the second AZD1222 dose. Receptors were obtained from an adult who received the AZD1222 COVID-19 vaccine.

The count of this clone is one. This chain connects TRBV5-1 to TRBJ1-2; possible D gene TRBD1, 6 bases. The germline V gene has CDR1 SGHRS and CDR2 YFSETQ. This CDR3 region has 14 residues. V was pared by 4 bases and J by 4 bases, with 14 bases between. CDR3 region: CASSPQGGSYGYTF. CDR3 sequence (DNA): TGCGCCAGCAGCCCACAGGGAGGTAGCTATGGCTACACCTTC. The whole variable domain, filled in from reference TRBV5-1 and TRBJ1-2, reads KAGVTQTPRYLIKTRGQQVTLSCSPISGHRSVSWYQQTPGQGLQFLFEYFSETQRNKGNFPGRFSGRQFSNSRSEMNVSTLELGDSALYLCASSPQGGSYGYTFGSGTRLTVV.

The chain has TRBV3-1 (or the pseudogene TRBV3-2) and TRBJ1-3; D not resolved. Per the germline V gene, CDR1 is LGHDT and CDR2 is YNNKEL (reference sequence). This CDR3 spans 15 amino acids. V lost 1 base to trimming and J lost 2 bases, with 9 bases between them. CDR3 in DNA: TGTGCCAGCAGCCAAGGGGAGGGAACTGGAAACACCATATATTTT. This sequence encodes CASSQGEGTGNTIYF.

The genes are TRBV5-1 and TRBJ2-6; the D gene is possibly TRBD2 (6 bases). This CDR3 has 15 amino acids. V was clipped by 9 bases and J by 0 bases, with 13 bases between them. Looked up from germline, CDR1 is SGHRS and CDR2 is YFSETQ. The CDR3 coding sequence is TGCGCCACCACGGAGGGGCCCTCTGGGGCCAACGTCCTGACTTTC. Protein product: CATTEGPSGANVLTF.

V and J are TRBV25-1 and TRBJ2-7, with 11 bases identical to TRBD1. Trimming took 4 bases from V and 8 from J; bases not matched to a gene: 16. Germline CDR1 reads MGHDK; CDR2 reads SYGVNS. The CDR3 loop spans 17 amino acids. This CDR3 reads CASSVKRTGGATGQQYF. CDR3 coding DNA: TGTGCCAGCAGTGTTAAAAGGACAGGGGGCGCAACGGGTCAGCAGTACTTC.

The chain links TRBV18 to TRBJ2-5; TRBD2 aligns across 9 bases. The CDR3 length is 16 residues. V was pared by 2 bases and J by 3 bases, with 7 bases of the junction left unmatched. Germline V gene data show CDR1 as KGHSH and CDR2 as LQKENI. The CDR3: CASSPGLALGKETQYF. The DNA of the CDR3 is TGTGCCAGCTCACCAGGACTAGCGCTTGGAAAAGAGACCCAGTACTTC. Full variable domain (missing parts from reference TRBV18 and TRBJ2-5): NAGVMQNPRHLVRRRGQEARLRCSPMKGHSHVYWYRQLPEEGLKFMVYLQKENIIDESGMPKERFSAEFPKEGPSILRIQQVVRGDSAAYFCASSPGLALGKETQYFGPGTRLLVL.

Of note for this clone: This specimen includes other DNA sequences encoding the same CDR3. This chain uses TRBV2 with TRBJ1-1; 11 bases match TRBD1. This CDR3 comprises 15 residues. The ends lost 6 bases at V and 4 bases at J; junction bases unmatched: 7. Germline values: CDR1 SNHLY, CDR2 FYNNEI. The CDR3 loop is CASRRTGGVGTEAFF. The CDR3 nucleotides read TGTGCCAGCAGGCGGACAGGGGGCGTCGGCACTGAAGCTTTCTTT.

The chain uses TRBV20-1 and TRBJ2-1; unclear D gene. The CDR3 extends over 11 amino acids. Germline assignment: CDR1 DFQATT and CDR2 SNEGSKA (reference sequence). Trimming shortened V by 6 bases and J by 8 bases, and 11 bases separated the two germline ends. CDR3 sequence reads: CSAPVLYEQFF. CDR3 bases: TGCAGTGCCCCCGTTTTATATGAGCAGTTCTTC.

This sequence joins TRBV27 and TRBJ1-4, with D hard to call. Per germline, CDR1 MNHEY and CDR2 SMNVEV (reference sequence). CDR3 length: 13 residues. V was trimmed by 4 bases and J by 8 bases, leaving 11 bases between them. The CDR3 DNA is TGTGCCAGCAGTTCCGGGAGCCCAGAAAAACTGTTTTTT. Amino acid sequence: CASSSGSPEKLFF.

The chain couples TRBV6-5 to TRBJ2-7, with D unresolved. Germline V lookup: CDR1 MNHEY, CDR2 SVGAGI. The CDR3 is 15 amino acids. V was shortened by 4 bases and J by 2 bases, with 15 bases between the two germline ends. The CDR3 nucleotides are TGTGCCAGCAGTTCAGCGTCACGTGTCACCTACGAGCAGTACTTC. This translates into CASSSASRVTYEQYF.